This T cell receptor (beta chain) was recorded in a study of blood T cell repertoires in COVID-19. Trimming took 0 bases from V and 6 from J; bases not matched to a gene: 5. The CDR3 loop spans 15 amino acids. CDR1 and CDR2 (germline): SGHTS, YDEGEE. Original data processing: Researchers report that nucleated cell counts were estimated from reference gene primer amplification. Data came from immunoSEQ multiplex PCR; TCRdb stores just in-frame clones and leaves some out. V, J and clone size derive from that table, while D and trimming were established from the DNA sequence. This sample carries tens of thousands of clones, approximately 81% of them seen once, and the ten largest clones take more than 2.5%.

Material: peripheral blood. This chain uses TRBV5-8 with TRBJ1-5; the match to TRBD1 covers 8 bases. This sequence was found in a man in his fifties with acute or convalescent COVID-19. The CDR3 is CASSLAQGAVQPQHF. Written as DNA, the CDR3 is TGTGCCAGCAGCTTGGCCCAGGGGGCTGTTCAGCCCCAGCATTTT.